Each of the 21 T cell receptor beta chains below was sequenced from the same sample in a study of molecular identifiers for immune sequencing clone quantification. TCRdb passed the PCR reads through MiXCR, listing each CDR3 protein once. The table has about 510,000 distinct CDR3 sequences, over 20% seen once; the top ten hold about 0.84%. Sequenced sample: naive CD8+ T cells from blood, with Jurkat cell RNA spiked in. The sample's subset: FACS-sorted CD8+CD4-CCR7+CD45RA+ naive T cells. Source of these receptors: a human donor in good health. Some libraries in this study had Jurkat cell RNA spiked in.

The chain links TRBV11-2 to TRBJ2-7; 7 bases align to TRBD1. J lost 1 base, V lost 1 base, and 4 bases had no gene match. This CDR3 has 15 amino acids. CDR1 is SGHAT and CDR2 is FQNNGV in the germline V gene. CDR3 amino acids: CASSLVGTVSYEQYF. The CDR3 bases are TGTGCCAGCAGCTTAGTCGGGACAGTATCCTACGAGCAGTACTTC.

The V gene is TRBV12-3 or TRBV12-4, the J gene TRBJ2-5, with D unclear. V lost 6 bases to trimming and J lost 5 bases, with 10 bases between them. The CDR3 length is 12 residues. The CDR3 DNA is TGTGCCAGCAGCCCTATAGTGGAGACCCAGTACTTC. The encoded protein is CASSPIVETQYF.

The V gene is TRBV6-1, the J gene TRBJ1-2; D is undetermined. V was cut by 3 bases and J by 0 bases, with 8 bases left in between. CDR3 length equals 14 residues. Germline loops: CDR1 MNHNS, CDR2 SASEGT. CDR3 nucleotides: TGTGCCAGCAGTGAGGTCCTTGCTAACTATGGCTACACCTTC. It translates to CASSEVLANYGYTF.

This clonotype was seen many times. The rearrangement joins TRBV14 to TRBJ2-7; D gene ambiguous. Germline assignment: CDR1 SGHDN and CDR2 FVKESK. The CDR3 extends over 13 amino acids. The germline V and J ends were trimmed by 3 bases and 2 bases, with 8 bases remaining between them. The CDR3 sequence: CASSHGQAYEQYF. The DNA of the CDR3 is TGTGCCAGCAGCCATGGGCAGGCCTACGAGCAGTACTTC. Combining the CDR3 with reference TRBV14 and TRBJ2-7 gives the whole variable domain EAGVTQFPSHSVIEKGQTVTLRCDPISGHDNLYWYRRVMGKEIKFLLHFVKESKQDESGMPNNRFLAERTGGTYSTLKVQPAELEDSGVYFCASSHGQAYEQYFGPGTRLTVT.

V gene TRBV11-2 combines with J gene TRBJ2-2, with 9 bases fitting TRBD2. The CDR3 runs 16 residues. J was trimmed by 7 bases and V by 5 bases; bases with no gene match: 11. Looked up from germline, CDR1 is SGHAT and CDR2 is FQNNGV. In DNA, the CDR3 is TGTGCCAGCAGCCGCCCTGGGCGGGGGGGGGTCGGGGAGCTGTTTTTT. Residues: CASSRPGRGGVGELFF.

As to this clonotype: A much larger clone sits a single nucleotide away, making a read error possible. The conserved phenylalanine or tryptophan is not found at the CDR3 terminus, so this likely reflects a read error. This sequence joins TRBV4-1 and TRBJ2-4; TRBD2 matches at 7 bases. This CDR3 contains 16 residues. Germline V gene lookup returns CDR1 MGHRA and CDR2 YSYEKL. With 0 bases clipped from V and 7 bases from J, the junction kept 9 bases outside the gene matches. The CDR3 DNA reads as TGCGCCAGCAGCCAAGAGGCAGGGAGGGATTATAACATTCAGTACCTC. Amino acid sequence: CASSQEAGRDYNIQYL.

There are many counts of this clonotype. V usage is TRBV6-5 and J usage is TRBJ2-7; 12 nucleotides match TRBD2. CDR3 size: 15 residues. The germline gives CDR1 MNHEY, CDR2 SVGAGI. The J segment lost 5 bases and the V segment lost 7 bases, leaving 9 bases of the junction unmatched. The CDR3 spells CASTASRLAGDEQYF. DNA for the CDR3: TGTGCCAGCACAGCGAGTCGACTAGCGGGGGACGAGCAGTACTTC.

This chain uses TRBV5-5 with TRBJ1-4; D gene ambiguous. Looked up from germline, CDR1 is SGHKS and CDR2 is YYEKEE (reference sequence). The CDR3 totals 14 residues. V gave up 1 base and J gave up 12 bases, with 16 bases separating them. The CDR3 DNA is TGTGCCAGCAGCTTGCCCCAGTTTCCCCACGAACTGTTTTTT. Protein product: CASSLPQFPHELFF.

The chain carries TRBV27 and TRBJ2-1, with 7 bases aligning to TRBD2. The CDR3 spans 15 residues. Germline V gives CDR1 MNHEY, CDR2 SMNVEV (reference sequence). Losses at the gene ends were 4 bases for V and 3 bases for J; bases not matched to a gene: 6. The CDR3 spells CASSSRGGGYNEQFF. The DNA for the CDR3 is TGTGCCAGCAGTTCACGTGGCGGGGGCTACAATGAGCAGTTCTTC.

In regard to this clonotype: A read error is possible here, since a much larger clone lies one base away. This chain uses TRBV28 with TRBJ1-2, with D unresolved. The CDR3 is made up of 14 amino acids. Germline CDR1 reads MDHEN; CDR2 reads SYDVKM. The chain's CDR3 is CASSLRYPVDGCTF. DNA of the CDR3: TGTGCCAGCAGTTTAAGGTACCCCGTAGATGGCTGCACCTTC.

This clonotype has a count of ten or more. J is TRBJ2-6 and V is TRBV7-9; maybe TRBD1 (5 bases). This CDR3 spans 19 amino acids. CDR1 is SEHNR and CDR2 is FQNEAQ in the germline V gene (reference sequence). V gave up 3 bases and J gave up 1 base, with 19 bases separating them. The CDR3 region has the DNA TGTGCCAGCAGCTTCCAAGGGTGGCAGGGCGGATCTGGGGCCAACGTCCTGACTTTC. The encoded protein is CASSFQGWQGGSGANVLTF. Combining the CDR3 with reference TRBV7-9 and TRBJ2-6 gives the whole variable domain DTGVSQNPRHKITKRGQNVTFRCDPISEHNRLYWYRQTLGQGPEFLTYFQNEAQLEKSRLLSDRFSAERPKGSFSTLEIQRTEQGDSAMYLCASSFQGWQGGSGANVLTFGAGSRLTVL.

Many counts were recorded for this clonotype. This chain joins TRBV9 and TRBJ2-7; D is possibly TRBD1 (6 bases). V was trimmed by 3 bases and J by 2 bases, leaving 12 bases between them. Germline CDR1 reads SGDLS; CDR2 reads YYNGEE. This CDR3 spans 14 amino acids. CDR3 residues: CASSAGTSTYEQYF. CDR3 sequence (DNA): TGTGCCAGCAGCGCCGGGACATCTACCTACGAGCAGTACTTC.

This clonotype appeared a single time. At one end, the junction sequence differs from germline, possibly due to a read error. V and J are TRBV12-3 or TRBV12-4 and TRBJ2-2; D might be TRBD1 (6 bases). The CDR3 has 15 residues. For the CDR3, the DNA is TGTGCCAGCAGTGCCGGGACAACGAACACCGGGGAGCCGTTTTTT. This codes for CASSAGTTNTGEPFF.

As to this clonotype: A much bigger clone sits one base away, suggesting this may be a read error. This chain uses TRBV12-3 or TRBV12-4 with TRBJ2-5, with D possibly TRBD2 on 5 matching bases. CDR3 length: 14 amino acids. CDR3 sequence reads: CTSSLEGWLETQYF. CDR3 DNA: TGTACCAGCAGTTTAGAGGGATGGTTGGAGACCCAGTACTTC.

J is TRBJ2-7 and V is TRBV28; D is perhaps TRBD2 (6 bases). V lost 3 bases to trimming and J lost 2 bases, with 14 bases between them. The germline gives CDR1 MDHEN, CDR2 SYDVKM. This CDR3 comprises 15 residues. CDR3 residues: CASSLLLLAAYEQYF. The CDR3 nucleotides read TGTGCCAGCAGTTTGCTTCTACTAGCTGCCTACGAGCAGTACTTC.

This clonotype was observed a few times. The rearrangement links TRBV10-3 to TRBJ2-3; 8 bases are a match to TRBD2. CDR1 and CDR2 from the germline V gene are ENHRY and SYGVKD. Losses at the gene ends were 4 bases for V and 3 bases for J; bases not matched to a gene: 12. This CDR3 comprises 17 residues. CDR3 residues: CAISADTGLAETDTQYF. CDR3 DNA: TGTGCCATCAGTGCCGACACTGGACTAGCAGAAACAGATACGCAGTATTTT.

Many counts were recorded for this clonotype. The rearrangement links TRBV5-4 to TRBJ1-4, with 11 bases aligning to TRBD1. The germline V gene encodes CDR1 SGHNT and CDR2 YYREEE (reference sequence). CDR3 length equals 16 residues. Trimming at V came to 4 bases and at J to 5 bases, leaving 7 bases not matched to a gene. CDR3: CASSPDRGLENEKLFF. Written as DNA, the CDR3 is TGTGCCAGCAGCCCGGACAGGGGGCTCGAGAATGAAAAACTGTTTTTT.

This clonotype was seen ten or more times. V gene TRBV18 combines with J gene TRBJ1-1; no firm D call. Per germline, CDR1 KGHSH and CDR2 LQKENI. The CDR3 extends over 14 amino acids. V dropped 0 bases and J dropped 0 bases, with 5 bases sitting between them. The CDR3 region is CASSPPLLNTEAFF. The CDR3 nucleotides read TGTGCCAGCTCACCACCGTTGTTGAACACTGAAGCTTTCTTT.

This clonotype has only a few counts. CDR3 sequence (DNA): TGTGCCAGCAGTTACGAGGGAATTGAAGCTTTCTTT. Encoded protein: CASSYEGIEAFF. The V call is TRBV6-2 or TRBV6-3, the J call TRBJ1-1; D is undetermined. CDR3 size: 12 residues. CDR1 and CDR2 (germline): MNHEY, SVGEGT. Trimming took off 2 bases at V and 7 bases at J, with 8 bases between the two ends.

The chain has TRBV11-3 and TRBJ1-1; D ambiguous. This CDR3 is 13 amino acids long. Germline values: CDR1 SGHNT, CDR2 YENEEA. Trimming stripped 5 bases from V and 5 bases from J, with 12 bases between. Here the CDR3 reads CASSPRMGTEAFF. For the CDR3, the DNA is TGTGCCAGCAGCCCCAGGATGGGAACTGAAGCTTTCTTT.

V and J are TRBV19 and TRBJ1-1; D gene ambiguous. The V end lost 10 bases, the J end lost 3 bases, and 12 bases lay between the germline ends. Germline-derived CDR1 and CDR2 are LNHDA and SQIVND (reference sequence). The CDR3 runs to 12 residues. As DNA, the CDR3 is TGTGCCAATAGAAGAGGGTACACTGAAGCTTTCTTT. Translating gives CANRRGYTEAFF.